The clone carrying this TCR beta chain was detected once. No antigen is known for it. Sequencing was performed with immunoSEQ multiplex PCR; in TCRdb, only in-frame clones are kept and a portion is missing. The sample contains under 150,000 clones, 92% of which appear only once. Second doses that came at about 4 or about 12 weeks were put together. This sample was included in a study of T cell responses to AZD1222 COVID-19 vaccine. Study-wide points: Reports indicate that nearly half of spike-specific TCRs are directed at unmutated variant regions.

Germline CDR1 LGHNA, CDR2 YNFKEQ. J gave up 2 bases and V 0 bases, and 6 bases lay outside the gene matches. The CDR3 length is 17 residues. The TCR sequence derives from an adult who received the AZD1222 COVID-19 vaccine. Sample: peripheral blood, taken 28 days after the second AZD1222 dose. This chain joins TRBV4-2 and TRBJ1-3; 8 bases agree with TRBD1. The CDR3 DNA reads TGTGCCAGCAGCCAAGACTCGACAGGGGCTCCTGGAAACACCATATATTTT. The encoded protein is CASSQDSTGAPGNTIYF.